This TCR beta chain was identified in a study of blood T cells in healthy people across ages. A second roughly 7 to 12 cycle PCR used barcoded and J-beta primers. TCRdb redid the calling of the 5' RACE reads with MiXCR, one entry per CDR3 protein. The sample lists hundreds of thousands of distinct CDR3 sequences, roughly three fifths seen once, with around 24% in the top ten. Germline assignment: CDR1 SGHRS and CDR2 YFSETQ. J was trimmed by 0 bases and V by 1 base; bases with no gene match: 1. The CDR3 runs 15 residues. Donation came from healthy Caucasian individuals in Russia who were aged roughly 6 to 100.

The sample was blood. The chain has TRBV5-1 and TRBJ2-5, with 9 bases lining up with TRBD2. This clonotype was obtained from a man aged 40-50 years in good health. The CDR3 here is CASSLRLADQETQYF. CDR3 nucleotides: TGCGCCAGCAGCTTGAGACTAGCGGACCAAGAGACCCAGTACTTC.